The source of this TCR beta chain is a study of cytomegalovirus exposure and HLA in healthy donors. Study-level information: Both the approximately 120 validation repertoires and the approximately 640 first-cohort repertoires used the same platform, as reported by a later analysis.

The CDR3 loop spans 13 amino acids. Per the germline V gene, CDR1 is SGHTA and CDR2 is FQGTGA. The J segment lost 3 bases and the V segment lost 5 bases, leaving 4 bases of the junction unmatched. TCRdb's table, derived via immunoSEQ multiplex PCR, lists solely in-frame clones and lacks some. The data hold fewer than 150,000 clones, with around nine tenths observed a single time. Study observations and caveats: Reports indicated that the classifier achieved high specificity and sensitivity in diagnosing cytomegalovirus status. The tendency of first-cohort TCR clusters to co-occur in the roughly 130 validation repertoires emerged from a later analysis.

Of note for this clone: The antigen remains undetermined.

The clonotype was recovered from a man younger than 35 in good health and CMV-seropositive. The chain uses TRBV7-3 and TRBJ2-7; 7 positions agree with TRBD1. Sequencing was done on a sample of PBMCs. The chain's CDR3 is CASSVSGGYEQYF. The CDR3 DNA reads as TGTGCCAGCAGCGTCTCAGGGGGCTACGAGCAGTACTTC.